Listed below are T cell receptor beta chains from one sample, sequenced in a study of tumor-infiltrating lymphocytes in primary liver carcinoma. TCRdb fed the multiplex PCR reads into MiXCR, producing one record per CDR3 protein. Of about 48,000 distinct CDR3 sequences in the sample, about 80% were seen once. The sequenced sample consisted of liver tumor tissue from sampling region 3. These receptors all stem from a man in his forties with primary liver carcinoma and hepatitis B virus infection. Each CDR3 is given with its conserved first and last residue. The D gene is left open where the match is weak. Size tells how often a clone was seen (once, few, many) or the class of an expanded clone, and some rows leave it out.

v_call	j_call	clone_size	d_call	cdr3_aa	cdr3_nt
TRBV5-1	TRBJ2-3	many	TRBD2	CASSLAGGRTDTQYF	TGCGCCAGCAGCTTAGCGGGAGGGCGCACAGATACGCAGTATTTT
TRBV20-1	TRBJ2-1	few	-	CGARPADSGRATEQFF	TGCGGTGCTAGACCTGCGGACAGTGGGAGGGCCACTGAGCAGTTCTTC
TRBV11-2	TRBJ2-7	-	-	CVSSLDLETPSSYKQYF	TGTGTCAGCAGCTTAGACTTAGAGACACCCAGCTCCTACAAGCAGTACTTC
TRBV2	TRBJ2-4	-	TRBD2	CASIEAPQTSGMTKNIEYF	TGTGCCAGCATTGAAGCCCCCCAGACTAGCGGGATGACCAAAAACATTGAGTACTTC
TRBV11-2	TRBJ2-1	-	TRBD2	CACSLVTSDYNEQIF	TGTGCCTGCAGCTTAGTGACTAGCGACTACAATGAGCAGATCTTC
TRBV10-3	TRBJ1-1	-	-	CTISDTSGGRERAFF	TGTACCATCAGTGATACATCGGGCGGGCGGGAGAGAGCTTTCTTT
TRBV29-1	TRBJ2-3	-	-	CSVEGQGPNTQYF	TGCAGCGTTGAAGGTCAGGGTCCGAATACACAGTATTTT
TRBV11-1	TRBJ2-1	-	TRBD2	CASSTRLAGGHNEQFF	TGTGCCAGCAGCACACGACTAGCGGGAGGGCACAATGAGCAGTTCTTC
TRBV11-2	TRBJ2-3	-	TRBD1	CASSELDRHADTQYF	TGTGCCAGTAGCGAACTGGACAGGCACGCAGATACGCAGTATTTT
TRBV10-2	TRBJ2-3	-	TRBD2	CACSKWTSGRGADTQYF	TGCGCCTGCAGTAAATGGACTAGCGGGAGAGGGGCGGATACGCAGTATTTT
TRBV28	TRBJ1-1	-	-	CASSGSVRNTEAFF	TGTGCCAGCAGCGGCTCAGTGAGGAACACTGAAGCTTTCTTT
TRBV6-6	TRBJ2-7	-	TRBD2	CASRGLAGVGPYEQYF	TGTGCCAGCAGGGGACTAGCGGGAGTAGGCCCCTACGAGCAGTACTTT
TRBV29-1	TRBJ2-3	medium-sized	TRBD1	CSVKTGGTDTQYF	TGCAGCGTTAAGACAGGGGGTACAGATACGCAGTATTTT
TRBV24-1	TRBJ2-2	few	-	CATSDRVRGLNTGELFF	TGTGCCACCAGTGACCGAGTAAGGGGCTTGAACACCGGGGAGCTGTTTTTT
TRBV29-1	TRBJ2-7	-	TRBD2	CSVLGTSGRHSYEQYF	TGCAGCGTCCTGGGGACTAGCGGGAGGCACTCCTACGAGCAGTACTTC
TRBV11-2	TRBJ2-2	once	TRBD1	CASNFDRDRVGTWELFF	TGTGCCAGCAATTTTGATCGGGACAGGGTCGGTACCTGGGAGCTGTTTTTT
TRBV5-5	TRBJ2-3	-	TRBD2	CAISSTSGYTDTQYF	TGTGCCATCAGCTCGACTAGCGGCTATACAGATACGCAGTATTTT
TRBV29-1	TRBJ2-7	-	-	CNAGRCNNGEQYF	TGCAACGCCGGGCGGTGCAATAATGGCGAGCAGTACTTC
TRBV4-2	TRBJ1-1	-	TRBD1	CASSTYRDRGIFNTEAFF	TGTGCCAGCAGCACTTACCGGGACAGGGGAATCTTCAACACTGAAGCTTTCTTT
TRBV7-8	TRBJ1-1	-	-	CVSSPLGGDTEAFF	TGTGTCAGCAGCCCCCTAGGAGGGGATACTGAAGCTTTCTTT
TRBV12-3/TRBV12-4	TRBJ2-7	many	-	CASSPHRLSYEQYF	TGTGCCAGCAGTCCTCACAGGTTATCCTACGAGCAGTACTTC
TRBV5-1	TRBJ2-7	once	-	CASSLQSESVYEQCF	TGCGCCAGCAGCTTGCAGTCCGAGAGTGTCTACGAGCAGTGCTTC
TRBV29-1	TRBJ2-1	-	-	CSVDLSSAYNDQFF	TGCAGCGTTGACCTGTCTAGCGCATACAATGATCAGTTCTTC
TRBV12-5	TRBJ2-2	-	-	CVSGYPESGELFF	TGTGTTAGTGGTTACCCCGAGTCCGGGGAGCTGTTCTTT
TRBV10-2	TRBJ1-5	many	-	CASSESGGEGQPQHF	TGCGCCAGCAGTGAGTCCGGGGGTGAGGGTCAGCCCCAGCATTTT
TRBV6-2/TRBV6-3	TRBJ2-7	-	-	CANRKPSYEQYF	TGTGCCAACAGGAAACCTTCCTACGAGCAGTACTTC
TRBV6-6	TRBJ1-5	-	-	CASSYSNRNSNQPQHF	TGTGCCAGCAGTTACTCAAACAGAAATAGCAATCAGCCCCAGCATTTT
TRBV6-2/TRBV6-3	TRBJ2-3	-	TRBD2	CASSPWTSSTDTQYF	TGTGCCAGCAGTCCCTGGACTAGCAGCACAGACACGCAGTATTTT
TRBV11-1	TRBJ2-1	-	-	CASSSQLAGADNDQFF	TGTGCCAGTAGCTCCCAACTAGCAGGGGCAGACAATGATCAGTTCTTC
TRBV11-2	TRBJ2-1	-	-	CASSLDGACEQFF	TGTGCCAGCAGCTTAGATGGTGCCTGTGAGCAGTTCTTC
TRBV10-1	TRBJ2-2	-	-	CTSSEGGTNTGELFF	TGCACCAGCAGTGAAGGCGGGACGAACACCGGGGAACTGTTTTTT
TRBV10-2	TRBJ2-7	-	-	CVSSESKVAPYEQYF	TGCGTCAGCAGTGAGTCCAAGGTGGCCCCCTACGAGCAGTACTTC
TRBV19	TRBJ2-7	-	TRBD2	CASSIMGLENEQYF	TGTGCCAGTAGTATAATGGGACTAGAAAACGAGCAGTACTTC
TRBV7-8	TRBJ2-3	-	-	CASNLDASGASTDTQYF	TGTGCCAGCAACCTAGATGCAAGTGGAGCTAGCACAGATACGCAGTATTTT
TRBV6-5	TRBJ2-7	many	TRBD1	CASTGTGGAYEQYF	TGTGCCAGTACTGGGACAGGTGGAGCCTACGAGCAGTACTTC
TRBV29-1	TRBJ2-7	-	TRBD2	CRVSSAGGAFYEQYF	TGCAGAGTTTCGAGCGCGGGAGGTGCCTTCTACGAGCAGTATTTC
TRBV6-5	TRBJ2-3	-	TRBD2	CTSSQLAGSDTQYF	TGTACCAGTAGTCAACTAGCGGGATCAGATACGCAGTATTTT
TRBV11-2	TRBJ2-1	-	-	CASSLSYRGPVKQVRSYNKQFF	TGTGCCAGCAGTCTCTCCTACCGGGGTCCCGTGAAACAAGTTCGCTCCTACAATAAGCAGTTCTTC
TRBV11-2	TRBJ1-4	-	-	CAGSLELGDEKLFF	TGTGCCGGCAGCTTAGAGCTTGGGGACGAGAAACTGTTTTTT
TRBV4-1	TRBJ2-3	-	-	CASSPESGISTDTHYF	TGCGCCAGCAGCCCAGAGTCGGGGATAAGCACAGATACTCACTATTTT
TRBV7-3	TRBJ2-1	-	TRBD1	CASSPGQGWHEQFF	TGTGCTAGCAGCCCGGGACAGGGATGGCATGAGCAGTTCTTC
TRBV11-2	TRBJ2-2	-	-	CASSDSWARLTNTRELFF	TGTGCCAGTAGCGACTCGTGGGCGAGGCTTACGAACACCAGGGAGCTGTTTTTT